One sample yielded the 20 T cell receptor beta chains listed below, sequenced in a study of shared clonotypes between healthy human individuals. TCRdb's copy holds only in-frame clones and misses some; the assay was immunoSEQ multiplex PCR. The table shows about 530,000 clones, with roughly 85% occurring only once. Source material: PBMCs. These receptors originate from a woman aged 40 to 50 in good health. Some clones in this sample may be carry-over from other donors' samples.

The chain carries TRBV30 and TRBJ2-4; 10 nucleotides align to TRBD1. This CDR3 has 14 residues. Trimming removed 2 bases from V and 6 bases from J; junction bases left unmatched: 4. The germline CDR1 and CDR2 sequences are GTSNPN and SVGIG (reference sequence). As DNA, the CDR3 is TGTGCCTGGAGTACCGGGACAGGGGTAAACATTCAGTACTTC. Protein: CAWSTGTGVNIQYF.

This chain connects TRBV11-3 to TRBJ2-7; 13 bases agree with TRBD2. The CDR3 covers 15 residues. Germline CDR1 SGHNT, CDR2 YENEEA. J was trimmed by 7 bases and V by 3 bases; bases with no gene match: 6. Here the CDR3 DNA reads TGTGCCAGCAGCTTGAATGGACTAGCGGGAGTGGAGCAGTACTTC. As protein: CASSLNGLAGVEQYF.

V gene TRBV4-1 combines with J gene TRBJ2-5, with TRBD2 identical over 9 bases. Looked up from germline, CDR1 is MGHRA and CDR2 is YSYEKL. This CDR3 is 14 amino acids long. V lost 3 bases, J lost 4 bases, and 3 bases stayed unmatched. This CDR3 is CASSQGSGRETQYF. The CDR3 DNA reads as TGCGCCAGCAGCCAGGGTAGCGGGAGAGAGACCCAGTACTTC.

In nucleotides, the CDR3 is TGTGCCAGCAGCTTCCCTTGGGGAGGGGACACCGGGGAGCTGTTTTTT. The encoded protein is CASSFPWGGDTGELFF. The chain employs TRBV11-2 and TRBJ2-2, with 7 bases matching TRBD2. The V segment lost 3 bases and the J segment 3 bases; nucleotides outside the gene matches: 7. Germline values: CDR1 SGHAT, CDR2 FQNNGV. CDR3 length: 16 amino acids.

For this clone: The same CDR3 also results from other DNA sequences found in this sample. This chain connects TRBV28 to TRBJ1-2; D is uncertain. Germline-derived CDR1 and CDR2 are MDHEN and SYDVKM. The CDR3 has 12 amino acids. Trimming cost V 4 bases and J 4 bases, with 7 bases left between them. CDR3 loop: CASSSDRYGYTF. The CDR3 DNA is TGTGCCAGCAGTTCAGACCGCTATGGCTACACCTTC.

The chain employs TRBV30 and TRBJ2-3; D unresolved. Trimming shortened V by 1 base and J by 6 bases, and 11 bases separated the two germline ends. The CDR3 spans 13 residues. Germline V gene sequence: CDR1 GTSNPN, CDR2 SVGIG (reference sequence). The CDR3 loop reads CAWSGEEWDTQYF. CDR3 DNA sequence: TGTGCCTGGAGTGGCGAGGAGTGGGATACGCAGTATTTT.

On this clone itself: The likely explanation is a read error, given a far larger clone one base away. V is TRBV13 and J is TRBJ1-1; unclear D gene. Germline V gene sequence: CDR1 PRHDT, CDR2 FYEKMQ (reference sequence). V lost 1 base and J 0 bases, leaving 3 bases between the germline ends. The CDR3 covers 13 residues. CDR3: CASSLDMNTEAFF. CDR3 bases: TGTGCCAGCAGCTTAGATATGAACACTGAAGCTTTCTTT.

This chain links TRBV25-1 with TRBJ2-5, with 11 bases aligning to TRBD2. In germline, CDR1 is MGHDK, CDR2 SYGVNS. The CDR3 runs to 18 residues. V lost 1 base and J lost 4; bases outside the gene matches: 11. CDR3 in amino acids: CASSELLAGAGGGETQYF. Written as DNA, the CDR3 is TGTGCCAGCAGTGAATTACTAGCGGGAGCCGGGGGGGGAGAGACCCAGTACTTC.

There are many counts of this clone. The chain employs TRBV15 and TRBJ2-3, with D possibly matching TRBD2 (6 bases). Germline assignment: CDR1 LNHNV and CDR2 YYDKDF (reference sequence). CDR3 length: 14 amino acids. Deletions cut 1 base from V and 6 bases from J, with 11 bases between. The chain's CDR3 is CATSRVGGSDTQYF. CDR3 DNA sequence: TGTGCCACCAGCAGAGTCGGGGGTTCGGATACGCAGTATTTT.

The rearrangement links TRBV27 to TRBJ2-2; no firm D call. CDR1 is MNHEY and CDR2 is SMNVEV in the germline V gene (reference sequence). With 2 bases removed from V and 6 bases from J, the gap between germline ends came to 7 bases. This CDR3 is built from 13 residues. CDR3: CASSLKLPGELFF. DNA for the CDR3: TGTGCCAGCAGTTTAAAATTACCCGGGGAGCTGTTTTTT.

The rearrangement links TRBV5-1 to TRBJ2-5, with TRBD1 matching over 9 bases. The J call is uncertain, as TRBJ2-7 better fits the DNA end. This CDR3 is built from 14 residues. CDR1 is SGHRS, CDR2 YFSETQ, per germline. CDR3 sequence: CASSTGQGIDEQYF. CDR3 coding DNA: TGCGCCAGCAGCACGGGACAGGGTATCGACGAGCAGTACTTC.

This sequence joins TRBV5-6 and TRBJ1-2; a weak D match, TRBD1 (6 bases). Germline-derived CDR1 and CDR2 are SGHDT and YYEEEE. Trimming pared 0 bases from V and 8 bases from J, leaving 11 bases between. The CDR3 extends over 13 amino acids. The CDR3 DNA reads TGTGCCAGCAGCTTGGGTACAGGGTTCGGCTACACCTTC. Its protein is CASSLGTGFGYTF.

V is TRBV10-3 and J is TRBJ2-3, with TRBD1 matching over 8 bases. Germline assignment: CDR1 ENHRY and CDR2 SYGVKD. The CDR3 is made up of 15 amino acids. Losses at the gene ends were 3 bases for V and 1 base for J; bases not matched to a gene: 3. Here the CDR3 reads CAISDRGQGTDTQYF. CDR3 nucleotides: TGTGCCATCAGTGATCGGGGACAGGGCACAGATACGCAGTATTTT.

The chain links TRBV6-6 to TRBJ1-1; possible D gene TRBD1, 5 bases. V was clipped by 7 bases and J by 5 bases, with 14 bases between them. Germline CDR1 MNHNY, CDR2 SVGAGI (reference sequence). This CDR3 contains 13 residues. Here the CDR3 reads CASTPQGMTEAFF. DNA for the CDR3: TGTGCCAGCACCCCCCAGGGAATGACTGAAGCTTTCTTT.

CDR3: CASSKSDLGRDAAQGANVLTF. The DNA for the CDR3 is TGTGCCAGCAGCAAATCGGACCTAGGGCGGGACGCCGCTCAAGGGGCCAACGTCCTGACTTTC. The chain employs TRBV21-1 and TRBJ2-6; the listed D gene, TRBD2, was not tested against the DNA. TRBV21-1 is reported as a pseudogene. The CDR3 has 21 residues.

The chain recombines TRBV5-4 with TRBJ2-3, with TRBD1 identical over 8 bases. Germline V CDR1 and CDR2: SGHNT, YYREEE (reference sequence). J lost 1 base, V lost 5 bases, and 9 bases had no gene match. CDR3 length: 16 amino acids. CDR3: CASSTPPGQGTDTQYF. The DNA of the CDR3 is TGTGCCAGCAGTACGCCCCCGGGACAGGGCACAGATACGCAGTATTTT. Supplemented by reference TRBV5-4 and TRBJ2-3, the full variable domain reads ETGVTQSPTHLIKTRGQQVTLRCSSQSGHNTVSWYQQALGQGPQFIFQYYREEENGRGNFPPRFSGLQFPNYSSELNVNALELDDSALYLCASSTPPGQGTDTQYFGPGTRLTVL.

The chain carries TRBV19 and TRBJ2-7; D is possibly TRBD1 (5 bases). V lost 6 bases to trimming and J lost 1 base, with 10 bases between them. Germline V CDR1 and CDR2: LNHDA, SQIVND (reference sequence). CDR3 length: 13 amino acids. CDR3 DNA sequence: TGTGCCAGTAGCAGACAGAGATCCTACGAGCAGTACTTC. Protein product: CASSRQRSYEQYF.

The chain recombines TRBV27 with TRBJ2-3; D uncertain. From germline, CDR1 is MNHEY and CDR2 SMNVEV (reference sequence). Trimming took 8 bases from V and 2 from J, leaving 5 bases between them. This CDR3 contains 11 residues. The CDR3 region has the DNA TGTGCCAGCGCCGTCACAGATACGCAGTATTTT. This encodes CASAVTDTQYF.

V usage is TRBV11-2 and J usage is TRBJ2-7, with D tentatively TRBD1 (6 bases). V lost 7 bases, J lost 7 bases, and 26 bases lay in between. The CDR3 is 16 amino acids. CDR1 SGHAT and CDR2 FQNNGV come from the germline V gene. CDR3 protein: CASTLRAGGDAVEQYF. CDR3 sequence (DNA): TGTGCCAGCACCCTTAGAGCTGGGGGCGATGCAGTGGAGCAGTACTTC.

This clone was detected once. The chain uses TRBV28 and TRBJ1-1; perhaps TRBD1 as D (5 bases). Trimming took off 3 bases at V and 0 bases at J, with 11 bases between the two ends. CDR3 length equals 15 residues. Germline V CDR1 and CDR2: MDHEN, SYDVKM. The CDR3 here is CASSFLQVLNTEAFF. CDR3 in DNA: TGTGCCAGCAGTTTTTTACAGGTGCTGAACACTGAAGCTTTCTTT. The complete variable domain, with remaining parts taken from reference TRBV28 and TRBJ1-1, reads DVKVTQSSRYLVKRTGEKVFLECVQDMDHENMFWYRQDPGLGLRLIYFSYDVKMKEKGDIPEGYSVSREKKERFSLILESASTNQTSMYLCASSFLQVLNTEAFFGQGTRLTVV.